The 20 T cell receptor beta chains listed next were all sequenced from one sample in a study of blood T cell repertoires in COVID-19 (dated by TCRdb to 2019 to 2021). The library was produced with the immunoSEQ multiplex PCR assay. The clones in this table, taken by TCRdb from immuneACCESS, are in-frame only. Not every clone is retained; where verified, under half of the shortfall comes from an unresolved V gene, and the cause of the rest is unknown. The sample table holds hundreds of thousands of clones, of which about 89% were seen once. The ten largest make up under 3% of the sample. Sequenced material: peripheral blood. These receptors all stem from a woman aged 55-70 years with COVID-19, enrolled during active disease.

The chain employs TRBV6-1 and TRBJ1-1; D is possibly TRBD1 (6 bases). Trimming took 4 bases from V and 0 from J, leaving 15 bases between them. This CDR3 comprises 16 residues. CDR1 is MNHNS and CDR2 is SASEGT in the germline V gene. In DNA, the CDR3 is TGTGCCAGCAGTGCGCCGCTCAGGGGAGTGAACACTGAAGCTTTCTTT. Encoded protein: CASSAPLRGVNTEAFF.

This clone occurred once. The chain combines TRBV7-2 with TRBJ2-1, with a weak D call TRBD2 (5 bases). Germline loops: CDR1 SGHTA, CDR2 FQGNSA. Trimming took off 0 bases at V and 15 bases at J, with 15 bases between the two ends. The CDR3 loop spans 13 amino acids. The CDR3 region has the DNA TGTGCCAGCAGCTTAGCGCTCCGGGGATATTGGTTCTTC. Translation: CASSLALRGYWFF.

This chain joins TRBV28 and TRBJ1-6; D is possibly TRBD1 (5 bases). Germline CDR1 and CDR2: MDHEN and SYDVKM. This CDR3 region has 14 residues. V shed 3 bases and J shed 10 bases, with 13 bases lying between them. CDR3 protein: CASSLGQGRSPLHF. Written as DNA, the CDR3 is TGTGCCAGCAGTTTGGGGCAGGGTCGATCACCCCTCCACTTT.

This clone was detected only a few times. The rearrangement links TRBV15 to TRBJ1-4; no clear D. CDR1 is LNHNV, CDR2 YYDKDF, per germline (reference sequence). The V and J ends lost 4 bases and 10 bases respectively, with 13 bases between them. The CDR3 is made up of 13 amino acids. The CDR3 protein is CATSNRDPRKLFF. CDR3 DNA: TGTGCCACCAGCAATCGGGATCCGAGAAAACTGTTTTTT.

This clone was found once. This sequence joins TRBV6-1 and TRBJ1-2; 8 bases are a match to TRBD1. J lost 1 base, V lost 6 bases, and 7 bases had no gene match. The germline CDR1 and CDR2 sequences are MNHNS and SASEGT. The CDR3 has 15 residues. The CDR3, as DNA: TGTGCCAGCAGCTTACAGGGGGTTAATAACTATGGCTACACCTTC. Protein: CASSLQGVNNYGYTF.

The V gene is TRBV6-1, the J gene TRBJ2-4; the D is unclear. The ends were cut back, 2 bases at V and 10 bases at J, with 12 bases in the middle. The CDR3 extends over 13 amino acids. The V gene's germline CDR1 is MNHNS and CDR2 SASEGT. CDR3 residues: CASSESSRLIQYF. The CDR3 nucleotides read TGTGCCAGCAGTGAAAGTTCGCGACTGATTCAGTACTTC.

The rearrangement links TRBV3-1 (or the pseudogene TRBV3-2) to TRBJ1-1; D unclear. The length of the CDR3 is 12 residues. The germline gives CDR1 LGHDT, CDR2 YNNKEL (reference sequence). V was pared by 8 bases and J by 5 bases, with 12 bases between. The CDR3 nucleotides are TGTGCCAGCTCCCACCCGCGTACTGAAGCTTTCTTT. Residues: CASSHPRTEAFF.

The chain combines TRBV9 with TRBJ1-1, with TRBD1 matching over 8 bases. Trimming cost V 5 bases and J 4 bases; bases outside gene matches: 4. CDR3 length: 13 amino acids. Looked up from germline, CDR1 is SGDLS and CDR2 is YYNGEE. The CDR3 reads CASSLTGVTEAFF. The CDR3 bases are TGTGCCAGCAGTCTGACAGGGGTCACTGAAGCTTTCTTT.

The chain employs TRBV6-5 and TRBJ2-7, with D possibly matching TRBD2 (5 bases). V was clipped by 4 bases and J by 6 bases, with 7 bases between them. Germline V gene lookup returns CDR1 MNHEY and CDR2 SVGAGI. There are 11 residues in the CDR3. Written as DNA, the CDR3 is TGTGCCAGCAGTTCCGCGGGCGAGCAGTACTTC. This codes for CASSSAGEQYF.

The J gene is TRBJ1-3, the V gene TRBV7-9; D gene ambiguous. Germline loops: CDR1 SEHNR, CDR2 FQNEAQ (reference sequence). CDR3 length: 15 residues. V lost 5 bases, J lost 4 bases, and 15 bases lay in between. CDR3: CASSQGRGFGNTIYF. The CDR3 DNA sequence: TGTGCCAGCAGCCAAGGCCGGGGATTCGGAAACACCATATATTTT.

V usage is TRBV5-1 and J usage is TRBJ2-3, with D possibly matching TRBD2 (6 bases). Germline V gives CDR1 SGHRS, CDR2 YFSETQ. The CDR3 runs to 15 residues. Trimming removed 3 bases at V and 2 bases at J, with 13 bases between. CDR3 sequence (DNA): TGCGCCAGCAGCTGGGCAGGGAGGTCCACAGATACGCAGTATTTT. Its translation is CASSWAGRSTDTQYF.

This chain links TRBV3-1 (or the pseudogene TRBV3-2) with TRBJ1-2; no clear D gene. The V gene's germline CDR1 is LGHDT and CDR2 YNNKEL (reference sequence). This CDR3 contains 13 residues. The germline V and J ends were trimmed by 4 bases and 2 bases, with 8 bases remaining between them. CDR3 residues: CASSPNRNYGYTF. The CDR3 region has the DNA TGTGCCAGCAGCCCTAACCGGAACTATGGCTACACCTTC.

V is TRBV28 and J is TRBJ2-7, with 10 bases matching TRBD1. This CDR3 spans 16 amino acids. V shed 5 bases and J 7 bases; nucleotides not matched to a gene: 14. Germline loops: CDR1 MDHEN, CDR2 SYDVKM. The CDR3 spells CASSPLPGQGLGEQYF. The CDR3 region has the DNA TGTGCCAGCAGTCCCCTTCCGGGACAGGGGTTAGGAGAGCAGTACTTC.

The chain uses TRBV3-1 (or the pseudogene TRBV3-2) and TRBJ2-2; tentatively, D is TRBD1 (5 bases). The germline CDR1 and CDR2 sequences are LGHDT and YNNKEL (reference sequence). Deletions cut 6 bases from V and 6 bases from J, with 14 bases between. This CDR3 contains 14 residues. CDR3 nucleotide sequence: TGTGCCAGCAGACCAAGGGGCCAGGCCGGGGAGCTGTTTTTT. Translation: CASRPRGQAGELFF.

This clone was detected only a few times. The chain has TRBV28 and TRBJ1-1; 7 nucleotides align to TRBD1. In germline, CDR1 is MDHEN, CDR2 SYDVKM. The ends lost 2 bases at V and 1 base at J; junction bases unmatched: 1. The CDR3 has 14 residues. The CDR3 sequence: CASSLQGGNTEAFF. The CDR3 coding sequence is TGTGCCAGCAGTTTACAGGGGGGGAACACTGAAGCTTTCTTT.

This clone was seen only once. The CDR3, as DNA: TGCGCCAGCAGCTGGCTAGCGGGGGGGAGCAATGAGCAGTTCTTC. Its protein is CASSWLAGGSNEQFF. The chain links TRBV5-1 to TRBJ2-1; 12 bases fit TRBD2. The junction had 4 bases not matched to a gene; V was cut back by 3 bases and J by 6 bases. Germline CDR1 reads SGHRS; CDR2 reads YFSETQ. CDR3 length: 15 residues.

A note on this clone: At one boundary the junction diverges from the germline segment, which might be a read error. This rearrangement joins TRBV10-3 to TRBJ1-2, with 7 bases aligning to TRBD1. The CDR3 has 13 amino acids. Germline lookup yields CDR1 ENHRY and CDR2 SYGVKD. The CDR3 coding sequence is TGTGCCATCAGTTTGGGACAGCCCGGTATTCTGTGCTTC. It encodes CAISLGQPGILCF.

The chain couples TRBV19 to TRBJ1-5; no reliable D call. The CDR3 has 14 residues. V was pared by 5 bases and J by 5 bases, with 13 bases between. Germline values: CDR1 LNHDA, CDR2 SQIVND (reference sequence). The CDR3 reads CASSPRTGYQPQHF. CDR3 bases: TGTGCCAGTAGTCCACGGACTGGATATCAGCCCCAGCATTTT. The full variable domain, rest sourced from reference TRBV19 and TRBJ1-5, is DGGITQSPKYLFRKEGQNVTLSCEQNLNHDAMYWYRQDPGQGLRLIYYSQIVNDFQKGDIAEGYSVSREKKESFPLTVTSAQKNPTAFYLCASSPRTGYQPQHFGDGTRLSIL.

This chain connects TRBV6-6 to TRBJ1-1; the D gene is possibly TRBD1 (5 bases). CDR1 is MNHNY and CDR2 is SVGAGI in the germline V gene (reference sequence). This CDR3 has 14 amino acids. The V end lost 4 bases, the J end lost 4 bases, and 13 bases lay between the germline ends. The CDR3 DNA reads as TGTGCCAGCAGTTCCCCGACGGGGGGCACTGAAGCTTTCTTT. Protein: CASSSPTGGTEAFF.

The chain couples TRBV5-4 to TRBJ2-1; 10 nucleotides line up with TRBD2. The germline V gene has CDR1 SGHNT and CDR2 YYREEE (reference sequence). The CDR3 extends over 14 amino acids. Germline trimming cut 4 bases from V and 6 bases from J; bases unmatched to any gene: 4. CDR3 in DNA: TGTGCCAGCAGCCGAGCGGGGGGGACCAATGAGCAGTTCTTC. Translating it yields CASSRAGGTNEQFF.